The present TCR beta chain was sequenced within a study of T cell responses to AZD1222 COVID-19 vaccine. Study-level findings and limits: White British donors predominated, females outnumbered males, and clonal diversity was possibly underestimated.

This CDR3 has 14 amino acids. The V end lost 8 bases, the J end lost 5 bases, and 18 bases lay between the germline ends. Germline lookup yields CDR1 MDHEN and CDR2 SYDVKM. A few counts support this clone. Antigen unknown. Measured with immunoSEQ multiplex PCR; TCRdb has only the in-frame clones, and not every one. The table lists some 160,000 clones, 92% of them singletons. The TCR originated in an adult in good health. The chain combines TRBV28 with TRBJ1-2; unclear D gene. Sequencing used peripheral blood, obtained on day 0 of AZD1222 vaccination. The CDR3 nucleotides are TGTGCCAGCCGTGAGGCGGGTCGGACGTATGGCTACACCTTC. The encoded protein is CASREAGRTYGYTF.